The clone carrying this T cell receptor beta chain was seen many times. The antigen remains undetermined. TCRdb re-analysed the reads in MiXCR, keeping a single row per CDR3 protein. The repertoire holds about 460,000 distinct CDR3 sequences, with roughly 10% as singletons. The entry originates in a study of T cell repertoires in cytomegalovirus infection. Study-wide points: The ex vivo response showed dominance by HLA-C-restricted CMV-specific TCR beta clonotypes.

The sequence derives from a human donor in good health (CMV status not recorded). Some clones in this sample may be carry-over from other donors' samples. Input material: PBMCs.

CDR3 in DNA: TGTGCCAGCAGTTCTCTAGCGGGGGGGCTCGATACGCAGTATTTT. This sequence encodes CASSSLAGGLDTQYF. This sequence joins TRBV11-2 and TRBJ2-3; 12 bases are shared with TRBD2. V was pared by 6 bases and J by 6 bases, with 7 bases of the junction left unmatched. Per germline, CDR1 SGHAT and CDR2 FQNNGV. This CDR3 is built from 15 residues.